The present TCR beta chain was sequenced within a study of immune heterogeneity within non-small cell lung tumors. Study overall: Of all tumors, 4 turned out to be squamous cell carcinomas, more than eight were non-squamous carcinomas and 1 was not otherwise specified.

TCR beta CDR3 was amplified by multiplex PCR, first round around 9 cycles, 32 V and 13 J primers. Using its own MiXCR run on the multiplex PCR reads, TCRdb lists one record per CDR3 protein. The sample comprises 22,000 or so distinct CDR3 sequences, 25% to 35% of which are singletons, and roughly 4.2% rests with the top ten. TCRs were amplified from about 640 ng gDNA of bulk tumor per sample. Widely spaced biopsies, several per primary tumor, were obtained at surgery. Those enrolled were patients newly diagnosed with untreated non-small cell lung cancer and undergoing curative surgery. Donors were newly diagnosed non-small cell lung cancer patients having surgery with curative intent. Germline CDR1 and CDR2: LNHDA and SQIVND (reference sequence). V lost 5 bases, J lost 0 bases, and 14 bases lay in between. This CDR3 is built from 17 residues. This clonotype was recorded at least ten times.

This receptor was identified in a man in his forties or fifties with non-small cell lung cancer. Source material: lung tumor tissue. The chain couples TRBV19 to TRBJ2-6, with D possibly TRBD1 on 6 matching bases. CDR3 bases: TGTGCCAGTAGTCCTAGTCAGGGGAGCTCTGGGGCCAACGTCCTGACTTTC. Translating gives CASSPSQGSSGANVLTF.